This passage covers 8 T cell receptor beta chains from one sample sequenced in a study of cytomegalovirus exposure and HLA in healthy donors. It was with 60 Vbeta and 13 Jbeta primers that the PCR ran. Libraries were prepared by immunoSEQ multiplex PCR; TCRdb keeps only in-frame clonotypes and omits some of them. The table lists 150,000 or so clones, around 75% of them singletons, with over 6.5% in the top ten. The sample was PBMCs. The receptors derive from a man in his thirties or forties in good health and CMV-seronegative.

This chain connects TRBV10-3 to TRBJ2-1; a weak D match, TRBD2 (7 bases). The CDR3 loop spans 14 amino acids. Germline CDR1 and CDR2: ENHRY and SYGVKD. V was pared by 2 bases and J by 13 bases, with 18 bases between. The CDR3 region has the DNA TGTGCCATCAGTGAGGTAGGGGGGGGACATGTCCAGTTCTTC. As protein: CAISEVGGGHVQFF.

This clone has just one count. The chain's CDR3 is CASSFTGRPTEAFF. The CDR3 nucleotides read TGTGCCAGCAGTTTCACCGGGAGACCCACTGAAGCTTTCTTT. The chain carries TRBV27 and TRBJ1-1; D unclear. Between the trimmed V and J ends, which lost 3 bases and 4 bases, there was a span of 12 bases. The CDR3 has 14 residues. Germline lookup yields CDR1 MNHEY and CDR2 SMNVEV (reference sequence).

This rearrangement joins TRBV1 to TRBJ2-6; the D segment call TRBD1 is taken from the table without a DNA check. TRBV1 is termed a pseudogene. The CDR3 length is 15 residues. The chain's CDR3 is CTSSLPSSGANGLTF. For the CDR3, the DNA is TGCACCAGCAGCCTGCCCAGCTCTGGGGCCAACGGCCTGACTTTC.

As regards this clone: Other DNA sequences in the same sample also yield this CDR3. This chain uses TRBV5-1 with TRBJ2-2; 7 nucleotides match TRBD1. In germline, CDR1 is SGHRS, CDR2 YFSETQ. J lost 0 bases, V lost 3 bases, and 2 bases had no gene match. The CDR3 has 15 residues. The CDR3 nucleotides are TGCGCCAGCAGCTCCGACAGGGCGAACACCGGGGAGCTGTTTTTT. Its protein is CASSSDRANTGELFF.

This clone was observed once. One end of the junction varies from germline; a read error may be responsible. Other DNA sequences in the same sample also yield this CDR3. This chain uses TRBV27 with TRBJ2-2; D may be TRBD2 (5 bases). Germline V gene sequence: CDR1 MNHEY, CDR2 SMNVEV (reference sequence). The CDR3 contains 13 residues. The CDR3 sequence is CASSPGDPGELFF. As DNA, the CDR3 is TGTGCCAGCAGTCCCGGAGACCCCGGGGAGCTGTTCTTT.

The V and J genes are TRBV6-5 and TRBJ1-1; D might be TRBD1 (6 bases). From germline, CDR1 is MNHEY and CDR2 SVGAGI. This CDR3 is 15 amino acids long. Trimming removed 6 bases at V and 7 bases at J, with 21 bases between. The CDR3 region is CASRPPRDTGHEAFF. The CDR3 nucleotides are TGTGCCAGCAGACCCCCACGGGACACCGGTCATGAAGCTTTCTTT.

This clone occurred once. The chain's CDR3 is CASSTSGRYNEQFF. DNA of the CDR3: TGCGCCAGCTCCACTAGCGGGAGGTACAATGAGCAGTTCTTC. V and J are TRBV5-1 and TRBJ2-1; 12 bases fit TRBD2. Germline loops: CDR1 SGHRS, CDR2 YFSETQ. The CDR3 length is 14 residues. Unmatched junction bases numbered 3, after V lost 7 bases and J lost 4 bases. The full variable domain, completed using reference TRBV5-1 and TRBJ2-1, is KAGVTQTPRYLIKTRGQQVTLSCSPISGHRSVSWYQQTPGQGLQFLFEYFSETQRNKGNFPGRFSGRQFSNSRSEMNVSTLELGDSALYLCASSTSGRYNEQFFGPGTRLTVL.

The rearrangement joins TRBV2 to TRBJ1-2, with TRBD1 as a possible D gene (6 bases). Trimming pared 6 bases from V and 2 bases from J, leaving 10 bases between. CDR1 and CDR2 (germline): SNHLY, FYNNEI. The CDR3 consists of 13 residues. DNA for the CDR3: TGTGCCAGCAGATCAGGACAGAACTATGGCTACACCTTC. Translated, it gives CASRSGQNYGYTF.